These 24 T cell receptor beta chains came from one sample sequenced in a study of blood T cell repertoires in COVID-19. Sequencing used immunoSEQ multiplex PCR; TCRdb keeps in-frame clones, though not all of them. The sample holds tens of thousands of clones, 80% to 90% seen once. The sequencing sample was made of peripheral blood. These receptors originate from a woman aged 55-70 years with COVID-19, enrolled during active disease.

The chain joins TRBV18 to TRBJ1-2, with a weak D call TRBD1 (6 bases). The CDR3 loop spans 13 amino acids. V was clipped by 2 bases and J by 8 bases, with 12 bases between them. The V gene's germline CDR1 is KGHSH and CDR2 LQKENI. CDR3 loop: CASSPVGGGGYTF. The DNA for the CDR3 is TGTGCCAGCTCACCAGTAGGGGGTGGAGGCTACACCTTC. The variable domain in full, with the rest retrieved from reference TRBV18 and TRBJ1-2, is NAGVMQNPRHLVRRRGQEARLRCSPMKGHSHVYWYRQLPEEGLKFMVYLQKENIIDESGMPKERFSAEFPKEGPSILRIQQVVRGDSAAYFCASSPVGGGGYTFGSGTRLTVV.

This sequence joins TRBV6-5 and TRBJ2-1, with 14 bases identical to TRBD2. Germline CDR1 MNHEY, CDR2 SVGAGI. The ends lost 0 bases at V and 7 bases at J; junction bases unmatched: 2. The length of the CDR3 is 16 residues. The CDR3 DNA is TGTGCCAGCAGTTACTCGACTAGCGGGAGGGTTAATGAGCAGTTCTTC. Translated, it gives CASSYSTSGRVNEQFF.

The DNA of the CDR3 is TGTGCCAGCAGCGTAGGGGACAGGTCCGGCTACGAGCAGTACTTC. Protein product: CASSVGDRSGYEQYF. This sequence joins TRBV9 and TRBJ2-7; TRBD1 agrees at 8 bases. V shed 0 bases and J 3 bases; nucleotides not matched to a gene: 5. From germline, CDR1 is SGDLS and CDR2 YYNGEE. CDR3 length equals 15 residues.

The chain joins TRBV6-1 to TRBJ2-7, with a possible D match to TRBD1 (6 bases). The CDR3 extends over 12 amino acids. Trimming removed 5 bases from V and 4 bases from J, with 9 bases in between. Germline V gives CDR1 MNHNS, CDR2 SASEGT. CDR3 sequence reads: CASSTDSYEQYF. The CDR3 coding sequence is TGTGCCAGCAGTACGGACAGTTACGAGCAGTACTTC.

The chain employs TRBV7-2 and TRBJ1-2, with 7 bases fitting TRBD1. CDR3 length: 16 amino acids. Germline assignment: CDR1 SGHTA and CDR2 FQGNSA. The trim removed 3 bases at V and 6 bases at J, leaving 13 bases unmatched. CDR3 sequence: CASSFLGQRRPNGYTF. As DNA, the CDR3 is TGTGCCAGCAGCTTCTTGGGACAGCGGAGGCCGAATGGCTACACCTTC.

The V call is TRBV6-5, the J call TRBJ1-5, with TRBD1 as a possible D gene (6 bases). The length of the CDR3 is 13 residues. V lost 7 bases and J 3 bases, leaving 10 bases between the germline ends. Germline V gene data show CDR1 as MNHEY and CDR2 as SVGAGI. The DNA for the CDR3 is TGTGCCAGCACGGGGGGCTTCAATCAGCCCCAGCATTTT. Its translation: CASTGGFNQPQHF.

This clone was found a few times. V gene TRBV21-1 combines with J gene TRBJ1-3; TRBD1 is the table's D call and was not checked against the DNA. TRBV21-1 is tagged as a pseudogene. The CDR3 runs 14 residues. The CDR3, as DNA: TGTGCCAGCAGCAACAGAAGCTCTGGAAACACCATATATTTT. Its protein product is CASSNRSSGNTIYF.

DNA for the CDR3: TGTGCCAGCAGGACAGGGGAGGCTTACGAGCAGTACTTC. Amino acids: CASRTGEAYEQYF. The chain links TRBV27 to TRBJ2-7; 8 bases align to TRBD1. CDR3 length: 13 amino acids. The J segment lost 4 bases and the V segment lost 6 bases, leaving 5 bases of the junction unmatched. Germline CDR1 is MNHEY and CDR2 is SMNVEV (reference sequence).

Only a few counts were recorded for this clone. The V call is TRBV5-6, the J call TRBJ1-2, with 7 positions matching TRBD1. The V and J ends lost 2 bases and 4 bases, in that order; junction bases with no gene match: 2. Germline V gene lookup returns CDR1 SGHDT and CDR2 YYEEEE. The CDR3 extends over 13 amino acids. The CDR3 loop reads CASSFPGGYGYTF. CDR3 DNA: TGTGCCAGCAGCTTCCCAGGGGGCTATGGCTACACCTTC.

The chain employs TRBV6-5 and TRBJ2-4, with 8 bases identical to TRBD2. Looked up from germline, CDR1 is MNHEY and CDR2 is SVGAGI. Trimming cost V 6 bases and J 8 bases; bases outside gene matches: 0. This CDR3 spans 11 amino acids. The CDR3 sequence: CASRTSDIQYF. The CDR3 nucleotides read TGTGCCAGCAGGACTAGCGACATTCAGTACTTC.

This clone was seen a handful of times. The chain carries TRBV7-2 and TRBJ2-7; D may be TRBD2 (6 bases). Germline V CDR1 and CDR2: SGHTA, FQGNSA. CDR3 length equals 12 residues. The ends were cut back, 5 bases at V and 6 bases at J, with 11 bases in the middle. The CDR3 region is CASSRFGGEQYF. The DNA of the CDR3 is TGTGCCAGCAGCCGTTTCGGGGGCGAGCAGTACTTC.

This chain links TRBV12-3 or TRBV12-4 with TRBJ1-2; 7 nucleotides align to TRBD1. This CDR3 has 12 amino acids. J gave up 2 bases and V 10 bases, and 4 bases lay outside the gene matches. The CDR3 DNA reads TGTGCCATATCGGGACAGAACTATGGCTACACCTTC. This encodes CAISGQNYGYTF.

This chain links TRBV3-1 (or the pseudogene TRBV3-2) with TRBJ2-1; 16 bases match TRBD2. Trimming took 3 bases from V and 8 from J; bases not matched to a gene: 4. This CDR3 comprises 16 residues. Germline CDR1 LGHDT, CDR2 YNNKEL (reference sequence). CDR3 nucleotides: TGTGCCAGCAGCCAGGGGACTAGCGGGAGGGGTTATGAGCAGTTCTTC. This sequence encodes CASSQGTSGRGYEQFF.

The genes are TRBV28 and TRBJ1-2; 7 bases line up with TRBD1. The CDR3 spans 14 residues. J lost 8 bases, V lost 5 bases, and 11 bases had no gene match. Germline V gives CDR1 MDHEN, CDR2 SYDVKM. CDR3 in DNA: TGTGCCAGCAGTCTCCTCAGGGGGACCGGGGGCTACACCTTC. It codes for CASSLLRGTGGYTF.

The chain joins TRBV4-1 to TRBJ2-1; D is unclear. There are 13 residues in the CDR3. Trimming removed 1 base from V and 6 bases from J, with 7 bases in between. Germline V gives CDR1 MGHRA, CDR2 YSYEKL. CDR3 amino acids: CASSQGLGNEQFF. CDR3 nucleotide sequence: TGCGCCAGCAGCCAAGGTCTCGGCAATGAGCAGTTCTTC.

The genes are TRBV9 and TRBJ1-3; 7 bases agree with TRBD1. V was clipped by 2 bases and J by 0 bases; unmatched bases: 2. Germline V CDR1 and CDR2: SGDLS, YYNGEE. CDR3 length equals 15 residues. As DNA, the CDR3 is TGTGCCAGCAGCGTGGGACAGTTCTCTGGAAACACCATATATTTT. Translating gives CASSVGQFSGNTIYF.

The V gene is TRBV5-1, the J gene TRBJ1-2; 7 positions agree with TRBD1. J gave up 6 bases and V 2 bases, and 10 bases lay outside the gene matches. This CDR3 comprises 15 residues. Germline CDR1 reads SGHRS; CDR2 reads YFSETQ. CDR3 amino acids: CASSLGQATSDGYTF. CDR3 nucleotides: TGCGCCAGCAGCTTAGGACAGGCGACTTCGGATGGCTACACCTTC. Filled out from reference TRBV5-1 and TRBJ1-2, the complete variable domain reads KAGVTQTPRYLIKTRGQQVTLSCSPISGHRSVSWYQQTPGQGLQFLFEYFSETQRNKGNFPGRFSGRQFSNSRSEMNVSTLELGDSALYLCASSLGQATSDGYTFGSGTRLTVV.

This chain uses TRBV19 with TRBJ2-7; 11 bases agree with TRBD2. There are 15 residues in the CDR3. Germline V gene lookup returns CDR1 LNHDA and CDR2 SQIVND (reference sequence). Trimming at V came to 2 bases and at J to 3 bases, leaving 3 bases not matched to a gene. CDR3 sequence (DNA): TGTGCCAGTAGTATAACGACTAGCGGGATCTACGAGCAGTACTTC. Translated: CASSITTSGIYEQYF.

The chain employs TRBV5-4 and TRBJ1-1; D is undetermined. The CDR3 has 14 amino acids. Germline loops: CDR1 SGHNT, CDR2 YYREEE (reference sequence). V was trimmed by 1 base and J by 3 bases, leaving 10 bases between them. CDR3 bases: TGTGCCAGCAGCTTGTTCCATAGAGACACTGAAGCTTTCTTT. This sequence encodes CASSLFHRDTEAFF.

This clone was seen once. The chain is built from TRBV27 and TRBJ2-1; 13 nucleotides align to TRBD2. The trim removed 4 bases at V and 6 bases at J, leaving 12 bases unmatched. Germline V gene sequence: CDR1 MNHEY, CDR2 SMNVEV (reference sequence). The CDR3 is 18 amino acids. CDR3 in amino acids: CASSSRLAGGERSNEQFF. In DNA, the CDR3 is TGTGCCAGCAGTTCGAGACTAGCGGGAGGAGAACGGAGCAATGAGCAGTTCTTC.

V is TRBV10-3 and J is TRBJ1-1, with TRBD1 identical over 8 bases. Germline CDR1 reads ENHRY; CDR2 reads SYGVKD. Trimming at V came to 8 bases and at J to 0 bases, leaving 5 bases not matched to a gene. This CDR3 spans 14 amino acids. The CDR3 loop is CAIGDRTLNTEAFF. The CDR3 DNA reads as TGTGCCATCGGGGACAGGACCTTGAACACTGAAGCTTTCTTT.

This rearrangement joins TRBV6-1 to TRBJ1-2; possible D gene TRBD1, 5 bases. V was clipped by 2 bases and J by 8 bases, with 15 bases between them. The CDR3 runs to 14 residues. The germline gives CDR1 MNHNS, CDR2 SASEGT. The CDR3 bases are TGTGCCAGCAGTGAATCGTGGGGGGAGAGCGGCTACACCTTC. This gives the protein CASSESWGESGYTF.

The chain uses TRBV19 and TRBJ2-3; 9 bases fit TRBD2. V shed 4 bases, J shed 2 bases, and the junction held 4 bases outside the gene matches. The CDR3 length is 15 residues. CDR1 LNHDA and CDR2 SQIVND come from the germline V gene (reference sequence). The CDR3 loop reads CASSTSGTFTDTQYF. The CDR3 coding sequence is TGTGCCAGTAGTACTAGCGGGACGTTCACAGATACGCAGTATTTT.

V gene TRBV2 combines with J gene TRBJ2-6, with a tentative D call TRBD1 (5 bases). The CDR3 loop spans 16 amino acids. Germline V gene data show CDR1 as SNHLY and CDR2 as FYNNEI. Trimming removed 3 bases at V and 0 bases at J, with 9 bases between. As DNA, the CDR3 is TGTGCCAGCAGTGAGGGGCAGCTCTCTGGGGCCAACGTCCTGACTTTC. This codes for CASSEGQLSGANVLTF. Drawing the rest from reference TRBV2 and TRBJ2-6, the complete variable domain is EPEVTQTPSHQVTQMGQEVILRCVPISNHLYFYWYRQILGQKVEFLVSFYNNEISEKSEIFDDQFSVERPDGSNFTLKIRSTKLEDSAMYFCASSEGQLSGANVLTFGAGSRLTVL.